This TCR beta chain was captured in a study of blood T cell repertoires in COVID-19 (dated by TCRdb to the early 2020s). About the full investigation: Samples covering the acute and convalescent phases of COVID-19 were provided by collaborators in the United States, Italy and Spain. The dataset comprised deeply sampled blood TCRbeta repertoires from subjects exposed to, actively infected with, or recovered from COVID-19. A freely available public database, intended as a resource for researchers studying the immune response to SARS-CoV-2, is where the repertoires were released. Where HLA class I and class II types were available, the types were taken from metadata supplied by the sample provider, not from assay-based typing. Samples came from the ongoing ImmuneRACE study (first 160 participants) plus 1,254 subjects from 6 global collaborators. Sample metadata almost always included a de-identified subject ID, COVID-19 status, age in years and sex. The prospective study material was composed of cDNA or gDNA derived from T cells, B-cell-depleted T cells, or PBMCs.

The immunoSEQ Assay, a bias-controlled multiplex PCR, was used to amplify TCRbeta CDR3 regions from genomic DNA. The original pipeline was this. Within the assay, amplification of reference gene primers was used to estimate how many nucleated cells each sample contained. Sequence reads were collapsed and filtered to measure the absolute abundance of every unique TCRbeta CDR3 rearrangement. Productive Simpson clonality was computed per sample as the square root of Simpson's diversity index over productive rearrangements. The table comes from immuneACCESS by way of TCRdb, which keeps in-frame sequences with V and J called. Part of the clones is missing from these tables; in studies checked, under half for an unresolved V gene and the rest for unknown reasons. D and trimming come from the DNA, and the V and J calls and clone size come from that table. The sample table shows roughly 31,000 clones, and 75% to 90% are seen once. Together, the top ten hold roughly 9.1% of the sample.

Looking up the germline V gene yields CDR1 KGHSH and CDR2 LQKENI. V has 3 bases trimmed and J has 6 bases trimmed; junction bases matching no gene number 9. The CDR3 contains 16 residues, cysteine and phenylalanine counted. Only the CDR3 DNA stays, 48 bases, in frame from base 1. The research as a whole found: How much clinical and demographic metadata was included differed by source and by participant, and the metadata was provided uncurated.

Concerning this clone itself: Its antigen target is currently unknown. Per-base qualities were not stored, and no clone one base away is much larger.

Collaborating institutions collected whole blood in K2EDTA tubes following their own protocols. For TCRbeta analysis, collaborators shipped samples in one of three forms: frozen whole blood, isolated PBMCs, or DNA extracted from either of those sample types. In this chain, TRBV18 is recombined with TRBJ2-7, with 12 bases matching TRBD2. The material sequenced was peripheral blood. This receptor was taken from a man between 60 and 75 years old with acute or convalescent COVID-19. The CDR3 corresponds to CASSPYGLAGTGEQYF. The DNA sequence is as follows: TGTGCCAGCTCACCCTACGGACTAGCGGGAACTGGCGAGCAGTACTTC.